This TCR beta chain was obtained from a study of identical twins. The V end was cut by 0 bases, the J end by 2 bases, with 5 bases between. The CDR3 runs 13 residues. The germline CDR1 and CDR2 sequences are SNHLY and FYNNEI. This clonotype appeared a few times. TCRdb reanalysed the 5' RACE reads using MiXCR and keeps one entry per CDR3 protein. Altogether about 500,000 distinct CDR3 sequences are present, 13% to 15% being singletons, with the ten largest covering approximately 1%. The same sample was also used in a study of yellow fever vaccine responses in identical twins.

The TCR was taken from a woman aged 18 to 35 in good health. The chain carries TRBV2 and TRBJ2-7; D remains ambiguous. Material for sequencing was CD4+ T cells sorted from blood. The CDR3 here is CASSEARTYEQYF. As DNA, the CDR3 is TGTGCCAGCAGTGAAGCGCGGACCTACGAGCAGTACTTC. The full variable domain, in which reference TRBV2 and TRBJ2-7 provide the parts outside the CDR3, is EPEVTQTPSHQVTQMGQEVILRCVPISNHLYFYWYRQILGQKVEFLVSFYNNEISEKSEIFDDQFSVERPDGSNFTLKIRSTKLEDSAMYFCASSEARTYEQYFGPGTRLTVT.